This T cell receptor (beta chain) was observed in a study of T cell repertoires in cytomegalovirus infection. Trimming removed 0 bases from V and 7 bases from J, with 4 bases in between. The CDR3 extends over 12 amino acids. Germline V gene sequence: CDR1 LGHNA, CDR2 YSLEER. The study's findings and limits: HLA-C-restricted CMV-specific TCR beta clonotypes prevailed in the ex vivo response. Pooled public TCR beta family frequency picked out CMV carriers with the relevant HLA.

TCRdb passed the reads through MiXCR, listing each CDR3 protein once. The table records 150,000 to 160,000 distinct CDR3 sequences, about 20% of them present only once. This clonotype was found many times. Its specificity is not known. J is TRBJ2-1 and V is TRBV4-3; D gene unclear. The source material was PBMCs. The TCR sequence derives from a human donor in good health (CMV status not recorded). Some clones in this sample may be carry-over from other donors' samples. The CDR3 spells CASSQDLNEQFF. The CDR3 region has the DNA TGCGCCAGCAGCCAAGATCTGAATGAGCAGTTCTTC.